The present TCR beta chain was sequenced within a study of T cell responses to AZD1222 COVID-19 vaccine. Findings and limits, study-wide: Of the AZD1222 recipients, only five to seven were seropositive at baseline. Close to half of spike-specific TCRs reportedly recognize unmutated variant regions. Clonal diversity was possibly underestimated, and the donors were mostly white British, with more females.

In the case of this clone: Its antigen is not known.

The CDR3 spans 15 residues. Germline assignment: CDR1 KGHSH and CDR2 LQKENI. The ends lost 6 bases at V and 0 bases at J; junction bases unmatched: 4. Here immunoSEQ multiplex PCR was the method, and the copy in TCRdb shows in-frame clones only, minus some. The repertoire holds more than 35,000 clones, with around 80% as singletons. The TCR comes from an adult who received the MenACWY meningococcal vaccine as a control. The chain recombines TRBV18 with TRBJ1-3; 8 nucleotides match TRBD1. Sequenced here: peripheral blood, sampled 28 days after the second dose of the MenACWY control vaccine. The CDR3 nucleotides are TGTGCCAGCTCTACAGGGGGTCTCTCTGGAAACACCATATATTTT. This encodes CASSTGGLSGNTIYF. Full variable domain (remainder filled in from reference TRBV18 and TRBJ1-3): NAGVMQNPRHLVRRRGQEARLRCSPMKGHSHVYWYRQLPEEGLKFMVYLQKENIIDESGMPKERFSAEFPKEGPSILRIQQVVRGDSAAYFCASSTGGLSGNTIYFGEGSWLTVV.